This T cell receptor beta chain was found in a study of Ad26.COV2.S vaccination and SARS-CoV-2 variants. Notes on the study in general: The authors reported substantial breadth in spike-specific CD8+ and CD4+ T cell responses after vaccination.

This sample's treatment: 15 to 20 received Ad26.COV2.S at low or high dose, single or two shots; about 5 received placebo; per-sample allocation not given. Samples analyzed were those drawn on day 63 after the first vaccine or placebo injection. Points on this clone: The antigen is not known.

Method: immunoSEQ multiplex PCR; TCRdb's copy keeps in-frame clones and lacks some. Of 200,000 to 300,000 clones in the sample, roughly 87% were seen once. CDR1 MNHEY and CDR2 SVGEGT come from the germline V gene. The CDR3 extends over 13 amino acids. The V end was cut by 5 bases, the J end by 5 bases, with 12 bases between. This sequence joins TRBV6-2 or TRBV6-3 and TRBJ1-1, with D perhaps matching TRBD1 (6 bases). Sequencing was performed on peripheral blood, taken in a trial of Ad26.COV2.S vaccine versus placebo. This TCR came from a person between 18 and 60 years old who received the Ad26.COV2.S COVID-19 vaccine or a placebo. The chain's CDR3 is CASSRAGVTEAFF. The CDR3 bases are TGTGCCAGCAGTCGCGCAGGGGTGACTGAAGCTTTCTTT.